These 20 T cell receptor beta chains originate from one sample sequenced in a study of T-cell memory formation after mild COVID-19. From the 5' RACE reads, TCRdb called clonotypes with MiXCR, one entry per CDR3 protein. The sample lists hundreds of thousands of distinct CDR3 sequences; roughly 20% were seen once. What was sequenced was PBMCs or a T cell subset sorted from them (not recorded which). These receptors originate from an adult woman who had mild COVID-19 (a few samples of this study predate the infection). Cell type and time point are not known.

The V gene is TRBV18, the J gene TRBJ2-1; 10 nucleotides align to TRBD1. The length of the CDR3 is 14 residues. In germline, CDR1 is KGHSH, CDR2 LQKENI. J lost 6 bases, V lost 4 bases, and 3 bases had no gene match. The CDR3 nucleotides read TGTGCCAGCTCACGGACAGGGGGAGGCAATGAGCAGTTCTTC. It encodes CASSRTGGGNEQFF.

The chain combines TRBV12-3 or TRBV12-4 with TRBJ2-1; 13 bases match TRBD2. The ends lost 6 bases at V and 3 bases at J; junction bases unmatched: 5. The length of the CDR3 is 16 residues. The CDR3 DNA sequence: TGTGCCAGCAGGTCCGGGACTAGCGGGAACTACAATGAGCAGTTCTTC. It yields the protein CASRSGTSGNYNEQFF.

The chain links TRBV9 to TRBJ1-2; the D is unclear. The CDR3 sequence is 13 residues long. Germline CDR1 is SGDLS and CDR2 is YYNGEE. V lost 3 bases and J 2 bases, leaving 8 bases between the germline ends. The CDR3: CASSGGKNYGYTF. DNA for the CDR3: TGTGCCAGCAGCGGTGGAAAAAACTATGGCTACACCTTC.

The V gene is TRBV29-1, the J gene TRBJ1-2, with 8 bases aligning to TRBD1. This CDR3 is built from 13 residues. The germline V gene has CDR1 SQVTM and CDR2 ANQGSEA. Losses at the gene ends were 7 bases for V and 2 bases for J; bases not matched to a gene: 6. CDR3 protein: CSDSTGVNYGYTF. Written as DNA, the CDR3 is TGCAGCGACTCGACAGGGGTCAACTATGGCTACACCTTC.

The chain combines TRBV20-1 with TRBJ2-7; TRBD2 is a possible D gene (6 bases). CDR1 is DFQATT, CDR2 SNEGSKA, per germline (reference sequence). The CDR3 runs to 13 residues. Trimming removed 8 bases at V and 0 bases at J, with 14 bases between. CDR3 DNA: TGCAGTCTCCGCGGGGACCCCTCCTACGAGCAGTACTTC. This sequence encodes CSLRGDPSYEQYF.

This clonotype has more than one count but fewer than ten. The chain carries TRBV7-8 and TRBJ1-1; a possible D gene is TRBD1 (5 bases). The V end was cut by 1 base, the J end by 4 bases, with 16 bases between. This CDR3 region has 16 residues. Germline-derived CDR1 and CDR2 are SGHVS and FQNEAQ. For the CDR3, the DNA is TGTGCCAGCAGCTTAGAATTTCGGGGGGAGGTCACTGAAGCTTTCTTT. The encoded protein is CASSLEFRGEVTEAFF. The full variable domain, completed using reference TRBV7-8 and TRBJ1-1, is GAGVSQSPRYKVAKRGQDVALRCDPISGHVSLFWYQQALGQGPEFLTYFQNEAQLDKSGLPSDRFFAERPEGSVSTLKIQRTQQEDSAVYLCASSLEFRGEVTEAFFGQGTRLTVV.

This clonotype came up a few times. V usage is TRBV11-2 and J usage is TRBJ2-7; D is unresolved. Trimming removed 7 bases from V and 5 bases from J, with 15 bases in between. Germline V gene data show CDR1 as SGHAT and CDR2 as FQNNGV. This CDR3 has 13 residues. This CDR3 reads CASNYGGIDEQYF. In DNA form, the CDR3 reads TGTGCCAGCAACTACGGTGGGATCGACGAGCAGTACTTC. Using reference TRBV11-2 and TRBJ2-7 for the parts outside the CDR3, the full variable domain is EAGVAQSPRYKIIEKRQSVAFWCNPISGHATLYWYQQILGQGPKLLIQFQNNGVVDDSQLPKDRFSAERLKGVDSTLKIQPAKLEDSAVYLCASNYGGIDEQYFGPGTRLTVT.

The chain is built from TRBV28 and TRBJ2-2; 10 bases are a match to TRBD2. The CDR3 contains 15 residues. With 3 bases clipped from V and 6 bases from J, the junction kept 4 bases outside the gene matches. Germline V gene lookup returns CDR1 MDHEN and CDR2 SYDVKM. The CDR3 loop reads CASSLTSGRSGELFF. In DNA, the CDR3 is TGTGCCAGCAGTTTGACTAGCGGGCGGTCCGGGGAGCTGTTTTTT.

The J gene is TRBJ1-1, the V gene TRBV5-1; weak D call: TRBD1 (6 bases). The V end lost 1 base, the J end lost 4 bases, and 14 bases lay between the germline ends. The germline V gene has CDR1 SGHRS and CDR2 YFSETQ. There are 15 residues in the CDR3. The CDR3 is CASSLIRQEGTEAFF. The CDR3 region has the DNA TGCGCCAGCAGCTTGATAAGACAGGAGGGCACTGAAGCTTTCTTT. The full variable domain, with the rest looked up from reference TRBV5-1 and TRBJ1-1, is KAGVTQTPRYLIKTRGQQVTLSCSPISGHRSVSWYQQTPGQGLQFLFEYFSETQRNKGNFPGRFSGRQFSNSRSEMNVSTLELGDSALYLCASSLIRQEGTEAFFGQGTRLTVV.

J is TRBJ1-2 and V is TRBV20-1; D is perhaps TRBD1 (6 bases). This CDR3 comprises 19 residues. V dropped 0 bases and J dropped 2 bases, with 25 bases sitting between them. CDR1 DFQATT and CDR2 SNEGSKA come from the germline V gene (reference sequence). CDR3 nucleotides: TGCAGTGCTAGAGAGGCTCTTATACAGGGTAATTTGCAGAACTATGGCTACACCTTC. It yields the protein CSAREALIQGNLQNYGYTF.

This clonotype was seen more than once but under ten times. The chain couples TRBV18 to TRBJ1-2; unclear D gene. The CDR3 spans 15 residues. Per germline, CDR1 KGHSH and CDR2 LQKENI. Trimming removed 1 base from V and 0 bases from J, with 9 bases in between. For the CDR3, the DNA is TGTGCCAGCTCACCACGCTCCTTCCCTAACTATGGCTACACCTTC. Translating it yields CASSPRSFPNYGYTF.

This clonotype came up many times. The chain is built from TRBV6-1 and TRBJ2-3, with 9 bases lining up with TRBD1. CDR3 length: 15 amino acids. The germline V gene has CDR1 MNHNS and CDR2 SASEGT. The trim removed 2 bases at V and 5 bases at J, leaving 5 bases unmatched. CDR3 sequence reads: CASSERTGEGDTQYF. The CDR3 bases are TGTGCCAGCAGTGAACGGACAGGGGAGGGAGATACGCAGTATTTT.

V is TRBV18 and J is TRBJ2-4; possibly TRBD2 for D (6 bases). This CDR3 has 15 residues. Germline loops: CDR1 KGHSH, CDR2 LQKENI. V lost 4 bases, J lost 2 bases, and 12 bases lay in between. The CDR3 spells CASSQEGGTKNIQYF. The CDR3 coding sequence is TGTGCCAGCTCACAGGAGGGCGGGACCAAAAACATTCAGTACTTC.

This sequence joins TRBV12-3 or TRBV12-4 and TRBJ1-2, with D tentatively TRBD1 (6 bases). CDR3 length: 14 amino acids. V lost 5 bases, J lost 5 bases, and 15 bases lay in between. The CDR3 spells CASSISGHLYGYTF. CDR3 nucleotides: TGTGCCAGCAGTATCTCGGGACACCTTTATGGCTACACCTTC.

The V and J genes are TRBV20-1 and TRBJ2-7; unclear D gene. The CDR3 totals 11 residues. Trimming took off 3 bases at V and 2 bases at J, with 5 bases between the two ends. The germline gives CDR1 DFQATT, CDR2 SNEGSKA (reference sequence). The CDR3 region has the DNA TGCAGTGCTAGGAGTGCCTACGAGCAGTACTTC. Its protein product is CSARSAYEQYF.

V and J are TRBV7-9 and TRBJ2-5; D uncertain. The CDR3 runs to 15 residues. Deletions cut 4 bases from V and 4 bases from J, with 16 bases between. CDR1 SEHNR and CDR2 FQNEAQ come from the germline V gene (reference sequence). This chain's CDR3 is CASSSLVGPGETQYF. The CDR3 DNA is TGTGCCAGCAGCTCCCTGGTGGGCCCCGGAGAGACCCAGTACTTC.

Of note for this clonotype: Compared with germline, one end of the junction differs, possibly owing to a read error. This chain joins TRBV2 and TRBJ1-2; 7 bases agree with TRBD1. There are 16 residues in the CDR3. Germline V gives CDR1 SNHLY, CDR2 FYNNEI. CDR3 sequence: CASSSGTAGGNSGYTF. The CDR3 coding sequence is TGTGCCAGCAGTTCCGGGACAGCCGGGGGAAACTCTGGCTACACCTTC.

Written as DNA, the CDR3 is TGTGCCAGCAGTCCGCCTTACGGGAATTCACCCCTCCACTTT. Translating gives CASSPPYGNSPLHF. This chain connects TRBV5-5 to TRBJ1-6; D unclear. There are 14 residues in the CDR3. V shed 5 bases and J shed 7 bases, with 13 bases lying between them. From germline, CDR1 is SGHKS and CDR2 YYEKEE (reference sequence).

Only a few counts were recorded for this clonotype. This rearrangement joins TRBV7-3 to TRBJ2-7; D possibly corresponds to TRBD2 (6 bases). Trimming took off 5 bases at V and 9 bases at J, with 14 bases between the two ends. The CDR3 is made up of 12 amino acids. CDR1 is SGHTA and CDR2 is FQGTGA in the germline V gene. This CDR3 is CASSVQGGRQYF. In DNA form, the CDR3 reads TGTGCCAGCAGCGTTCAGGGAGGTAGGCAGTACTTC.

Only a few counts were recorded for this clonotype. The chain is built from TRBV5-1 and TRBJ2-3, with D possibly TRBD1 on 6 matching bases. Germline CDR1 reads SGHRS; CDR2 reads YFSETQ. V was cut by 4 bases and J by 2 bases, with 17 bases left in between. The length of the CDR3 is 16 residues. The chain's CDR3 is CASSHLGQGTTDTQYF. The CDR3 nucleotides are TGCGCCAGCAGCCACCTTGGCCAGGGGACCACAGATACGCAGTATTTT.